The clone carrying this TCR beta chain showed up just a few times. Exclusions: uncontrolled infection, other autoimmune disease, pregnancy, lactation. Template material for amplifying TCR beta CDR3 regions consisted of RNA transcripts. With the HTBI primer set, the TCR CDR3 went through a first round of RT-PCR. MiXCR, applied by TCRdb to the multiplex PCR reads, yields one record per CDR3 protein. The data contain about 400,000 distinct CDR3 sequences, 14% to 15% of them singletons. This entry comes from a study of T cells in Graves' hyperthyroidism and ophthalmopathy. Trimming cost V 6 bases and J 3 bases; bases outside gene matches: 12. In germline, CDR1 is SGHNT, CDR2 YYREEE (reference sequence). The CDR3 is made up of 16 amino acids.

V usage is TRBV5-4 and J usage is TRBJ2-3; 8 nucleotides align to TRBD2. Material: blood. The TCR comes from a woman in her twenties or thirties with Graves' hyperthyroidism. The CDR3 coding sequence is TGTGCCAGCAACATACAGAGCGGGAGAGCGACAGATACGCAGTATTTT. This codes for CASNIQSGRATDTQYF.